This T cell receptor beta chain was retrieved from a study of blood T cell repertoires in COVID-19. Study-wide context: From the United States, Italy and Spain came samples of acute and convalescent COVID-19. Nucleic acid was either cDNA or gDNA, and it came from T cells, B-cell-depleted T cells, or PBMCs.

The CDR3 contains 15 residues. Trimming left V 5 bases short and J 2 bases short, with 16 bases between. Germline CDR1 reads MGHDK; CDR2 reads SYGVNS. Original analysis: The assay estimated nucleated cells by amplifying reference gene primers. The table came from immunoSEQ multiplex PCR; TCRdb's copy has only in-frame clones and leaves some out. The D gene and trimming were derived from the DNA, and the V and J assignments and clone size from that table. Among roughly 100,000 clones listed, approximately 84% were seen once. This clone was seen just once. The sequence was collected from a man aged 40-49 years with active or convalescent COVID-19. Sequenced sample: peripheral blood. The V gene is TRBV25-1, the J gene TRBJ2-7; D is perhaps TRBD1 (6 bases). The CDR3 DNA reads as TGTGCCAGCAGTAATCCGGGACAATTTCCCTACGAGCAGTACTTC. This sequence encodes CASSNPGQFPYEQYF.